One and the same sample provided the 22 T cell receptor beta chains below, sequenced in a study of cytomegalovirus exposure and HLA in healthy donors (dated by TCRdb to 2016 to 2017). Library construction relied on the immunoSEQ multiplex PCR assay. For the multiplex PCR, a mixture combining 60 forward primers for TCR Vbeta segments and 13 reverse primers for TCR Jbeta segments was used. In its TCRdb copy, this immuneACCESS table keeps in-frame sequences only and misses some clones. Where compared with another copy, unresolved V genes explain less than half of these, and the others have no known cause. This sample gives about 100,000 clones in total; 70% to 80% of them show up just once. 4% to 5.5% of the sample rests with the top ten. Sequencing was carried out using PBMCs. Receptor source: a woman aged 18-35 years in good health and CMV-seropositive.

The DNA for the CDR3 is TGTGCCAGCAGCTTGGAGGCAGGCTCCTACGAGCAGTACTTC. Translation gives CASSLEAGSYEQYF. J is TRBJ2-7 and V is TRBV5-4; D not resolved. Per germline, CDR1 SGHNT and CDR2 YYREEE (reference sequence). Between the trimmed V and J ends, which lost 0 bases and 0 bases, there was a span of 7 bases. The CDR3 totals 14 residues.

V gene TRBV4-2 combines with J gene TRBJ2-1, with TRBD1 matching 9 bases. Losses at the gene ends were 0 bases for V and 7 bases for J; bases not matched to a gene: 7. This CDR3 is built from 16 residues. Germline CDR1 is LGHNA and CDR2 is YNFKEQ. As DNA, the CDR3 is TGTGCCAGCAGCCAAGATGTGGGACAGGGCGGGAATGAGCAGTTCTTC. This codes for CASSQDVGQGGNEQFF.

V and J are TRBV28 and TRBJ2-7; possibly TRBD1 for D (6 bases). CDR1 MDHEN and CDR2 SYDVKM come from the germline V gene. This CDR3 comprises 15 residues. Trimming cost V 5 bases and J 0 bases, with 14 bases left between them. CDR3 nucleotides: TGTGCCAGCAGTGAGTCGGGACAATCCTCCTACGAGCAGTACTTC. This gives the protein CASSESGQSSYEQYF. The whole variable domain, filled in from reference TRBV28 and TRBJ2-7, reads DVKVTQSSRYLVKRTGEKVFLECVQDMDHENMFWYRQDPGLGLRLIYFSYDVKMKEKGDIPEGYSVSREKKERFSLILESASTNQTSMYLCASSESGQSSYEQYFGPGTRLTVT.

CDR3 nucleotides: TGTGCCAGCAGTCTCGGGACAGAGTTTTACGAGCAGTACTTC. As protein: CASSLGTEFYEQYF. This chain joins TRBV6-5 and TRBJ2-7, with TRBD1 matching over 7 bases. CDR3 length: 14 residues. V dropped 5 bases and J dropped 4; count of bases not matched to a gene: 8. The germline gives CDR1 MNHEY, CDR2 SVGAGI.

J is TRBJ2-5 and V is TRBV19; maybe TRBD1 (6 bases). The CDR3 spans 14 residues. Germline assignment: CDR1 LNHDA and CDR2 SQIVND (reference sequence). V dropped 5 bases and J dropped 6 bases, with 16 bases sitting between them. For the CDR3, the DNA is TGTGCCAGTAGTCGGGACATCTTGCAACAGACCCAGTACTTC. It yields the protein CASSRDILQQTQYF.

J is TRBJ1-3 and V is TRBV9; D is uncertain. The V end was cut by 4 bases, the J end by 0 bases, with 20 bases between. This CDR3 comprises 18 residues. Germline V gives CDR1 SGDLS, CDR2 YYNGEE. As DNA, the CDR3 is TGTGCCAGCAGCCTAGCTACGGGTCTGCGGAACTCTGGAAACACCATATATTTT. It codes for CASSLATGLRNSGNTIYF.

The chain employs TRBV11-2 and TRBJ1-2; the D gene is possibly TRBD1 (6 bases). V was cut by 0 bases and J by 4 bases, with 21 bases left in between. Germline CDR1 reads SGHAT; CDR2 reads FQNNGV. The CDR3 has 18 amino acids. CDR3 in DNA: TGTGCCAGCAGCTTAGACGAATCGGGGGGCCTTTCCTCCTATGGCTACACCTTC. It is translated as CASSLDESGGLSSYGYTF.

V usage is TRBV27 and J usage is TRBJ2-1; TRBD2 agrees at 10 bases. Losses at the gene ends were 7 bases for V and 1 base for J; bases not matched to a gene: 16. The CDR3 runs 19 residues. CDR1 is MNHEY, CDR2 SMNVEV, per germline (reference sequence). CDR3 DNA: TGTGCCAGCATAGACGGGGACCCGACTAGCGGGTCGTCCTACAATGAGCAGTTCTTC. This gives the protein CASIDGDPTSGSSYNEQFF.

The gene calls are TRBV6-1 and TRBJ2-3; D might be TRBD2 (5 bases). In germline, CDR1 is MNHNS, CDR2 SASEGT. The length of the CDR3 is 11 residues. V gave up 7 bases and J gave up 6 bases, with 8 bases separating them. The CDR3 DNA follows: TGTGCCAGCACAGGACTCGATACGCAGTATTTT. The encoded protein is CASTGLDTQYF.

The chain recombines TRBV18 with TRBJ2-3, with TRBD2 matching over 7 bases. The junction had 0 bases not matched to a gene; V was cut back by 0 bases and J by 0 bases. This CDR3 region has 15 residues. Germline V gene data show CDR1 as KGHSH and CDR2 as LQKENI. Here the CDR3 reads CASSPPSGSTDTQYF. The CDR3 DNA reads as TGTGCCAGCTCACCACCTAGCGGGAGCACAGATACGCAGTATTTT.

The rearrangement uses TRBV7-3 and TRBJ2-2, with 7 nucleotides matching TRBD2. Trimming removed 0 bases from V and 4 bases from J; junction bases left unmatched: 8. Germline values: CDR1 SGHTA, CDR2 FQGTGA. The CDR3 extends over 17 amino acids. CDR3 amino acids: CASSLTPAGVGTGELFF. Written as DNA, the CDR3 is TGTGCCAGCAGCTTAACGCCTGCGGGAGTGGGCACCGGGGAGCTGTTTTTT. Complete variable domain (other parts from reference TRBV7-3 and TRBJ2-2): GAGVSQTPSNKVTEKGKYVELRCDPISGHTALYWYRQSLGQGPEFLIYFQGTGAADDSGLPNDRFFAVRPEGSVSTLKIQRTERGDSAVYLCASSLTPAGVGTGELFFGEGSRLTVL.

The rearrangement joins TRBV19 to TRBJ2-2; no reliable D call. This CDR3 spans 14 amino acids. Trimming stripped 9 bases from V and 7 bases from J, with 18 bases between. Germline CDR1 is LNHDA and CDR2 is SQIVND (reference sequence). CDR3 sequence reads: CASSYLPGGGELFF. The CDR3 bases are TGTGCCAGCTCGTATCTCCCGGGTGGCGGGGAGCTGTTTTTT.

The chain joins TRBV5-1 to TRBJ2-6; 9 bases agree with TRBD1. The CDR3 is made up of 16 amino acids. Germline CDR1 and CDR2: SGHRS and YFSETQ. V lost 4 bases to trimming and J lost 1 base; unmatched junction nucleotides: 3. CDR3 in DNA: TGCGCCAGCAGCGGGACAGGGATTTCTGGGGCCAACGTCCTGACTTTC. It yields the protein CASSGTGISGANVLTF.

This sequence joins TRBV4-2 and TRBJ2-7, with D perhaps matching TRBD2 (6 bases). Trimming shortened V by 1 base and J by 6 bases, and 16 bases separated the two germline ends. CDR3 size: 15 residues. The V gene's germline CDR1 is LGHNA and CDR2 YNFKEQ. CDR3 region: CASSQVSAEGFEQYF. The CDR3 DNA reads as TGTGCCAGCAGCCAAGTTAGCGCGGAGGGGTTCGAGCAGTACTTC.

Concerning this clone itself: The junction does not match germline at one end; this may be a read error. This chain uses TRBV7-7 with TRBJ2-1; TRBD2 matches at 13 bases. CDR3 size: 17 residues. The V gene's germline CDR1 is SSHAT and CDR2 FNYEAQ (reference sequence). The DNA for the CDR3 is TGTGCTAGCAGCCCCCAAGGGACTAGCGGGACGGACAATGAGCAGTTCTTC. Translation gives CASSPQGTSGTDNEQFF.

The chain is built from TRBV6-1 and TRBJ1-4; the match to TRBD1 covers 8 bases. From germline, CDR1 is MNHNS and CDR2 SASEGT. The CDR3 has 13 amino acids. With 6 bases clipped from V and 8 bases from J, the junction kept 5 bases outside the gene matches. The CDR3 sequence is CASRYRGGEKLFF. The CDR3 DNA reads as TGTGCCAGCAGATACAGGGGGGGCGAAAAACTGTTTTTT.

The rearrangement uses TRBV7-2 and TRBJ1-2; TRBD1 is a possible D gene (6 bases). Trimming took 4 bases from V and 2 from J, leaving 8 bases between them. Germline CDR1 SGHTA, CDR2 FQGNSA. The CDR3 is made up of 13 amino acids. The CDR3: CASSYGQNYGYTF. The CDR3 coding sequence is TGTGCCAGCAGCTATGGACAGAACTATGGCTACACCTTC.

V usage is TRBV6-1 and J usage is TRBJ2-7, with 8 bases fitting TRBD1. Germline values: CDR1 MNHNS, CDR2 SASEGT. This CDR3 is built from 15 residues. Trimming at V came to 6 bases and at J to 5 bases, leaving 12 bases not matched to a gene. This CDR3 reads CASRLREDRDDEQYF. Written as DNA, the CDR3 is TGTGCCAGCAGGTTGCGAGAGGACAGGGACGACGAGCAGTACTTC.

In DNA form, the CDR3 reads TGTGCCAGCAGTGAACACAGCCAGGCCAAAAACATTCAGTACTTC. Translating gives CASSEHSQAKNIQYF. V is TRBV6-1 and J is TRBJ2-4; no definite D call. Trimming took off 2 bases at V and 1 base at J, with 9 bases between the two ends. The CDR3 is made up of 15 amino acids. The germline gives CDR1 MNHNS, CDR2 SASEGT.

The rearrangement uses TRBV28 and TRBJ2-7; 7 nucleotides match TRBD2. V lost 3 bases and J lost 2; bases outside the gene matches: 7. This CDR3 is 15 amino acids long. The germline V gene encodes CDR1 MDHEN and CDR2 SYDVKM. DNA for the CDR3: TGTGCCAGCAGTTTGTCACCTAGCGGTCCCTACGAGCAGTACTTC. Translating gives CASSLSPSGPYEQYF.

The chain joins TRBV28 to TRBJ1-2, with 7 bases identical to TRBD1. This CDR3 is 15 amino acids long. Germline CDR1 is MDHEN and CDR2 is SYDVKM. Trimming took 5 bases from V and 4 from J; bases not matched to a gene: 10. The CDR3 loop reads CASSLPRRQGYGYTF. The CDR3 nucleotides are TGTGCCAGCAGTCTGCCAAGAAGACAGGGCTATGGCTACACCTTC.

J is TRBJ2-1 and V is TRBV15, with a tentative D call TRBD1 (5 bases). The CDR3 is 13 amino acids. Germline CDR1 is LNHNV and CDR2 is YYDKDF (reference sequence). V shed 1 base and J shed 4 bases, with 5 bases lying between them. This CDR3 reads CATSRGQYNEQFF. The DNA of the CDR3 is TGTGCCACCAGCAGAGGACAGTACAATGAGCAGTTCTTC.